These T cell receptor beta chains were read from a single sample in a study of blood T cell repertoires in COVID-19. Measured with immunoSEQ multiplex PCR; TCRdb has only the in-frame clones, and not every one. The table records 200,000 to 250,000 clones, around 87% of them present only once. The material sequenced was peripheral blood. The receptors shown here come from a woman younger than 45 who had recovered from COVID-19. CDR3s include the opening cysteine and the closing phenylalanine or tryptophan. Each record gives: CDR3 protein, CDR3 DNA, J gene, V gene, clone size, CDR3 length, D gene. The D gene is left open where the match is weak. For some rows the clone size is stated as once, few or many, or as a class when expanded; others skip it.

CDR3 protein: CASSFGDSVTEAFF
CDR3 DNA: TGTGCCAGCAGCTTCGGAGACAGTGTAACTGAAGCTTTCTTT
J gene: TRBJ1-1
V gene: TRBV7-9
clone size: .
CDR3 length: 14
D gene: .

CDR3 protein: CASSQYVRGTYEQYF
CDR3 DNA: TGTGCCAGCAGCCAATATGTCCGGGGAACCTACGAGCAGTACTTC
J gene: TRBJ2-7
V gene: TRBV4-2
clone size: .
CDR3 length: 15
D gene: .

CDR3 protein: CASSWTGPRYEQYF
CDR3 DNA: TGTGCCAGCAGCTGGACAGGACCAAGGTACGAGCAGTACTTC
J gene: TRBJ2-7
V gene: TRBV6-6
clone size: .
CDR3 length: 14
D gene: TRBD1

CDR3 protein: CASSYWSGTGNEKLFF
CDR3 DNA: TGTGCCAGCAGTTATTGGTCCGGGACAGGCAATGAAAAACTGTTTTTT
J gene: TRBJ1-4
V gene: TRBV6-5
clone size: .
CDR3 length: 16
D gene: TRBD1

CDR3 protein: CASSLVASPYGYTF
CDR3 DNA: TGTGCCAGCAGCTTAGTAGCCAGTCCCTATGGCTACACCTTC
J gene: TRBJ1-2
V gene: TRBV7-9
clone size: .
CDR3 length: 14
D gene: .

CDR3 protein: CSASEDGQRLMGTDTQYF
CDR3 DNA: TGCAGTGCTAGTGAAGACGGACAGAGGCTAATGGGCACAGATACGCAGTATTTT
J gene: TRBJ2-3
V gene: TRBV20-1
clone size: .
CDR3 length: 18
D gene: .

CDR3 protein: CASSDSRTGNEKLFF
CDR3 DNA: TGTGCCAGCAGTGACTCCCGGACAGGAAATGAAAAACTGTTTTTT
J gene: TRBJ1-4
V gene: TRBV25-1
clone size: .
CDR3 length: 15
D gene: TRBD1

CDR3 protein: CASSLGDSDLSRGFF
CDR3 DNA: TGCGCCAGCAGCTTGGGGGACAGTGATCTCTCCAGGGGCTTCTTC
J gene: TRBJ2-1
V gene: TRBV5-1
clone size: .
CDR3 length: 15
D gene: TRBD1

CDR3 protein: CAIWREENSYNEQFF
CDR3 DNA: TGTGCCATCTGGCGAGAGGAAAACTCCTACAATGAGCAGTTCTTC
J gene: TRBJ2-1
V gene: TRBV10-3
clone size: .
CDR3 length: 15
D gene: .

CDR3 protein: CASQIGVSGANVLTF
CDR3 DNA: TGTGCCAGTCAAATCGGGGTGTCTGGGGCCAACGTCCTGACTTTC
J gene: TRBJ2-6
V gene: TRBV19
clone size: .
CDR3 length: 15
D gene: .

CDR3 protein: CASSPRGQGIGELFF
CDR3 DNA: TGTGCCAGCAGCCCAAGGGGACAGGGGATCGGGGAGCTGTTTTTT
J gene: TRBJ2-2
V gene: TRBV7-9
clone size: .
CDR3 length: 15
D gene: TRBD1

CDR3 protein: CSAAEGYNSPLHF
CDR3 DNA: TGCAGCGCCGCGGAGGGGTACAATTCACCCCTCCACTTT
J gene: TRBJ1-6
V gene: TRBV29-1
clone size: .
CDR3 length: 13
D gene: .

CDR3 protein: CASSFTRNTEAFF
CDR3 DNA: TGTGCCAGCAGTTTTACAAGGAACACTGAAGCTTTCTTT
J gene: TRBJ1-1
V gene: TRBV27
clone size: few
CDR3 length: 13
D gene: .

CDR3 protein: CASSYTTESNEQFF
CDR3 DNA: TGTGCCAGCAGTTATACGACGGAGTCAAATGAGCAGTTCTTC
J gene: TRBJ2-1
V gene: TRBV6-5
clone size: .
CDR3 length: 14
D gene: .

CDR3 protein: CASSPPRDSNYGYTF
CDR3 DNA: TGCGCCAGCAGCCCCCCCCGCGACAGCAACTATGGCTACACCTTC
J gene: TRBJ1-2
V gene: TRBV5-1
clone size: .
CDR3 length: 15
D gene: .

CDR3 protein: CASNIPGLNYGYTF
CDR3 DNA: TGTGCCAGCAACATTCCGGGACTAAACTATGGCTACACCTTC
J gene: TRBJ1-2
V gene: TRBV7-9
clone size: .
CDR3 length: 14
D gene: .

CDR3 protein: CASSSTGGGGNTIYF
CDR3 DNA: TGTGCCAGCAGCTCAACAGGGGGCGGTGGAAACACCATATATTTT
J gene: TRBJ1-3
V gene: TRBV5-4
clone size: .
CDR3 length: 15
D gene: TRBD1

CDR3 protein: CSVTASASGTGIYF
CDR3 DNA: TGCAGCGTTACGGCTTCCGCCTCGGGTACGGGCATATATTTT
J gene: TRBJ1-3
V gene: TRBV29-1
clone size: .
CDR3 length: 14
D gene: .

CDR3 protein: CASSSRGLAGLAGYEQYF
CDR3 DNA: TGTGCCAGCAGCTCCCGGGGACTAGCGGGCCTTGCCGGATACGAGCAGTACTTC
J gene: TRBJ2-7
V gene: TRBV13
clone size: .
CDR3 length: 18
D gene: TRBD2

CDR3 protein: CATVPGDTSIEQETQYF
CDR3 DNA: TGTGCCACCGTCCCGGGGGATACATCAATCGAACAAGAGACCCAGTACTTC
J gene: TRBJ2-5
V gene: TRBV10-3
clone size: .
CDR3 length: 17
D gene: .

CDR3 protein: CASSEFEAGGPEDTQYF
CDR3 DNA: TGTGCCAGCAGTGAATTCGAGGCGGGGGGGCCGGAAGATACGCAGTATTTT
J gene: TRBJ2-3
V gene: TRBV2
clone size: many
CDR3 length: 17
D gene: TRBD2

CDR3 protein: CATSDSTGGSYNEQFF
CDR3 DNA: TGTGCCACCAGTGATTCGACAGGGGGAAGCTACAATGAGCAGTTCTTC
J gene: TRBJ2-1
V gene: TRBV24-1
clone size: .
CDR3 length: 16
D gene: TRBD1

CDR3 protein: CASPTGVSYNEQFF
CDR3 DNA: TGTGCCAGCCCTACGGGAGTCTCCTACAATGAGCAGTTCTTC
J gene: TRBJ2-1
V gene: TRBV3-1/TRBV3-2
clone size: .
CDR3 length: 14
D gene: .

CDR3 protein: CASSVAGLAGATYNEQFF
CDR3 DNA: TGTGCCAGCAGCGTCGCAGGGCTAGCGGGGGCGACCTACAATGAGCAGTTCTTC
J gene: TRBJ2-1
V gene: TRBV9
clone size: once
CDR3 length: 18
D gene: TRBD2

CDR3 protein: CASSSPRRANYGYTF
CDR3 DNA: TGTGCCAGTAGTTCACCCCGGCGGGCTAACTATGGCTACACCTTC
J gene: TRBJ1-2
V gene: TRBV19
clone size: .
CDR3 length: 15
D gene: .

CDR3 protein: CSGGSYNEQFF
CDR3 DNA: TGCAGCGGGGGGTCATACAATGAGCAGTTCTTC
J gene: TRBJ2-1
V gene: TRBV29-1
clone size: .
CDR3 length: 11
D gene: .

CDR3 protein: CASSPPKTQGGGETQYF
CDR3 DNA: TGTGCCAGCTCACCACCAAAAACTCAGGGGGGAGGAGAGACCCAGTACTTC
J gene: TRBJ2-5
V gene: TRBV18
clone size: .
CDR3 length: 17
D gene: .